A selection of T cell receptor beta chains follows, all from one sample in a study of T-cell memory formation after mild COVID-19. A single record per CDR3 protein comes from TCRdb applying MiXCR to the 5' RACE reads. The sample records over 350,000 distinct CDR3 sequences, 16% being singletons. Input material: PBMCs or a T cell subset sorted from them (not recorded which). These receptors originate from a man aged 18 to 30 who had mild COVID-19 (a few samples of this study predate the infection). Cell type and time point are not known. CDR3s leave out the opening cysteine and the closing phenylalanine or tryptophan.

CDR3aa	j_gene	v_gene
ASSLGDLYEQY	TRBJ2-7	TRBV5-1
ASSLRWRGGTDTQY	TRBJ2-3	TRBV7-2
ASSLRWTSGRDTQY	TRBJ2-3	TRBV11-2
ASSLGQGKTQY	TRBJ2-5	TRBV12-3/TRBV12-4
ASSLTGDSYEQY	TRBJ2-7	TRBV5-6
ASSSQVVTGELF	TRBJ2-2	TRBV6-5
ASRRQGGKTGELF	TRBJ2-2	TRBV4-1
ASGQGNTEAF	TRBJ1-1	TRBV7-9
ASSLSGRTEAF	TRBJ1-1	TRBV27
ASTTGRSYEQY	TRBJ2-7	TRBV7-2
ASSQDWQGLYNEQF	TRBJ2-1	TRBV14
ASKTITGNNSPLH	TRBJ1-6	TRBV5-1
ASSAGPTRGETQY	TRBJ2-5	TRBV9
SASGGLYQETQY	TRBJ2-5	TRBV20-1
ASSTIDGDYEQY	TRBJ2-7	TRBV7-9
ASSSVADTQY	TRBJ2-3	TRBV6-2/TRBV6-3
ASSSEGDRGSQPQH	TRBJ1-5	TRBV7-9
ATSRGDEGNTDTQY	TRBJ2-3	TRBV15
ASSPPGGAVYEQY	TRBJ2-7	TRBV18
ASSLSSGRNSYNEQF	TRBJ2-1	TRBV4-3
ASSPTRPKNIQY	TRBJ2-4	TRBV18
ASSLIPGGAYEQY	TRBJ2-7	TRBV7-2
ASSGGWEQPQH	TRBJ1-5	TRBV7-2
AWSARFNQPQH	TRBJ1-5	TRBV30
ASSPLLAGGHTDTQY	TRBJ2-3	TRBV7-2
ASSETGSLSAF	TRBJ1-1	TRBV6-1
ASSPGGTDQPQH	TRBJ1-5	TRBV18
ASGGQGRSPLH	TRBJ1-6	TRBV9
SASSPLNTEAF	TRBJ1-1	TRBV20-1
ASSSRGRAGAF	TRBJ1-1	TRBV5-6
ASSLAGQGGENTEAF	TRBJ1-1	TRBV7-2
ASSQDLGLEQY	TRBJ2-7	TRBV4-1
ASSQDLIVGGPYEQY	TRBJ2-7	TRBV4-2
ASRAGQPQAF	TRBJ1-1	TRBV7-9
ASSAPGSEQPQH	TRBJ1-5	TRBV6-5
SVEYRNYEQF	TRBJ2-1	TRBV29-1
ASEGRGMNSPLH	TRBJ1-6	TRBV7-9
ASSGTPQGARQF	TRBJ2-1	TRBV27
ATAPGGPSTDTQY	TRBJ2-3	TRBV12-3/TRBV12-4
ATSDAAGGEQF	TRBJ2-1	TRBV24-1
ASSFFDSNQPQH	TRBJ1-5	TRBV5-5
ASSRAGGIGTDTQY	TRBJ2-3	TRBV5-1